Below, 12 T cell receptor beta chains from the same sample are listed, as sequenced in a study of CD8 T cells in ankylosing spondylitis. TCRdb redid the calling of the 5' RACE reads with MiXCR, one entry per CDR3 protein. The top ten clones hold over 50% of a sample with 84,000 or so distinct CDR3 sequences, around 26% of them seen once. Sequencing used blood, either unsorted or a sorted T cell fraction (not recorded which). These receptors all come from a male donor with ankylosing spondylitis or in good health (not recorded which).

V gene TRBV9 combines with J gene TRBJ1-2, with no clear D. Germline V gene lookup returns CDR1 SGDLS and CDR2 YYNGEE. Trimming took 5 bases from V and 4 from J, leaving 12 bases between them. This CDR3 comprises 13 residues. The CDR3 DNA reads TGTGCCAGCAGTGGGGAAAGGGTCTATGGCTACACCTTC. Translation: CASSGERVYGYTF. Looking up the rest from reference TRBV9 and TRBJ1-2 gives the full variable domain: DSGVTQTPKHLITATGQRVTLRCSPRSGDLSVYWYQQSLDQGLQFLIQYYNGEERAKGNILERFSAQQFPDLHSELNLSSLELGDSALYFCASSGERVYGYTFGSGTRLTVV.

V and J are TRBV30 and TRBJ2-3; the match to TRBD2 covers 7 bases. The V segment lost 4 bases and the J segment 6 bases; nucleotides outside the gene matches: 10. Germline CDR1 and CDR2: GTSNPN and SVGIG (reference sequence). The CDR3 is 14 amino acids. CDR3 in DNA: TGTGCCTGGAAAGGAGCGGGAATGATGGATACGCAGTATTTT. Its translation is CAWKGAGMMDTQYF.

V gene TRBV5-6 combines with J gene TRBJ1-1; D unclear. Looked up from germline, CDR1 is SGHDT and CDR2 is YYEEEE. The CDR3 sequence is 16 residues long. With 4 bases removed from V and 0 bases from J, the gap between germline ends came to 16 bases. CDR3: CASSDRRIIMNTEAFF. CDR3 bases: TGTGCCAGCAGCGATAGACGGATCATTATGAACACTGAAGCTTTCTTT. The full variable domain, in which reference TRBV5-6 and TRBJ1-1 provide the parts outside the CDR3, is DAGVTQSPTHLIKTRGQQVTLRCSPKSGHDTVSWYQQALGQGPQFIFQYYEEEERQRGNFPDRFSGHQFPNYSSELNVNALLLGDSALYLCASSDRRIIMNTEAFFGQGTRLTVV.

This chain uses TRBV29-1 with TRBJ1-2, with 7 bases fitting TRBD1. The CDR3 length is 16 residues. Looked up from germline, CDR1 is SQVTM and CDR2 is ANQGSEA. The J segment lost 7 bases and the V segment lost 6 bases, leaving 20 bases of the junction unmatched. CDR3 nucleotides: TGCAGCGTGGGGCAGGACAGGAGAGAGGGTACAACTGGCTACACCTTC. Amino acids: CSVGQDRREGTTGYTF. Full variable domain (rest looked up from reference TRBV29-1 and TRBJ1-2): SAVISQKPSRDICQRGTSLTIQCQVDSQVTMMFWYRQQPGQSLTLIATANQGSEATYESGFVIDKFPISRPNLTFSTLTVSNMSPEDSSIYLCSVGQDRREGTTGYTFGSGTRLTVV.

This rearrangement joins TRBV5-5 to TRBJ1-1, with TRBD1 as a possible D gene (6 bases). Trimming removed 2 bases from V and 0 bases from J, with 11 bases in between. The CDR3 has 15 amino acids. The germline V gene has CDR1 SGHKS and CDR2 YYEKEE (reference sequence). The CDR3 sequence: CASSFWDTMNTEAFF. CDR3 bases: TGTGCCAGCAGCTTTTGGGACACTATGAACACTGAAGCTTTCTTT.

CDR3 coding DNA: TGTGCCAGCAGCTTAGCGAGCAGCAATGAGCAGTTCTTC. Protein: CASSLASSNEQFF. The rearrangement joins TRBV7-2 to TRBJ2-1, with unresolved D. V was shortened by 0 bases and J by 6 bases, with 6 bases between the two germline ends. Germline V gene data show CDR1 as SGHTA and CDR2 as FQGNSA. CDR3 size: 13 residues.

A few counts support this clonotype. The chain carries TRBV12-3 or TRBV12-4 and TRBJ1-4; 7 bases map to TRBD1. The CDR3 runs to 15 residues. J lost 5 bases, V lost 3 bases, and 6 bases had no gene match. CDR3 nucleotide sequence: TGTGCCAGCAGTTTGGGGACAGTTACGAATGAAAAACTGTTTTTT. This sequence encodes CASSLGTVTNEKLFF.

The chain couples TRBV5-1 to TRBJ2-3; TRBD1 aligns across 9 bases. J gave up 3 bases and V 5 bases, and 1 base lay outside the gene matches. Germline V gene sequence: CDR1 SGHRS, CDR2 YFSETQ. The length of the CDR3 is 13 residues. Written as DNA, the CDR3 is TGCGCCAGCAGTGACAGGGGGACAGATACGCAGTATTTT. This gives the protein CASSDRGTDTQYF. The full variable domain, completed using reference TRBV5-1 and TRBJ2-3, is KAGVTQTPRYLIKTRGQQVTLSCSPISGHRSVSWYQQTPGQGLQFLFEYFSETQRNKGNFPGRFSGRQFSNSRSEMNVSTLELGDSALYLCASSDRGTDTQYFGPGTRLTVL.

The chain couples TRBV6-5 to TRBJ2-7; no clear D gene. The CDR3 consists of 12 residues. The ends were cut back, 6 bases at V and 7 bases at J, with 13 bases in the middle. Germline V gives CDR1 MNHEY, CDR2 SVGAGI. The CDR3 sequence is CASSRLTGEQYF. DNA for the CDR3: TGTGCCAGCAGCCGGCTAACGGGTGAGCAGTACTTC.

The chain uses TRBV2 and TRBJ2-7, with 7 positions matching TRBD2. After removal of 6 bases from V and 3 bases from J, the junction contained 11 bases not matched to a gene. CDR1 and CDR2 (germline): SNHLY, FYNNEI. The CDR3 has 15 amino acids. In DNA, the CDR3 is TGTGCCAGCAGCGGGTGGGGGGGAGAGGGCTACGAGCAGTACTTC. Amino acid sequence: CASSGWGGEGYEQYF.

V is TRBV12-3 or TRBV12-4 and J is TRBJ1-2; no definite D call. The CDR3 runs 13 residues. The germline V and J ends were trimmed by 3 bases and 4 bases, with 9 bases remaining between them. In DNA form, the CDR3 reads TGTGCCAGCAGTTTTAGTGAAGTCTATGGCTACACCTTC. Translated, it gives CASSFSEVYGYTF.

This rearrangement joins TRBV20-1 to TRBJ2-5; D is tentatively TRBD1 or TRBD2 (5 bases each). The V end was cut by 6 bases, the J end by 11 bases, with 16 bases between. The germline gives CDR1 DFQATT, CDR2 SNEGSKA (reference sequence). CDR3 length: 11 residues. The CDR3 sequence: CSAPGPHNQYF. CDR3 bases: TGCAGTGCCCCGGGGCCTCACAATCAGTACTTC.